The clone carrying this T cell receptor (beta chain) was detected once. The antigen is unknown. The source of the sample is a study of cytomegalovirus exposure and HLA in healthy donors. The CDR3 covers 14 residues. Deletions cut 5 bases from V and 1 base from J, with 9 bases between. Per germline, CDR1 SGHRS and CDR2 YFSETQ. Study conclusions and caveats: By HLA locus, TCR association rates varied in a later analysis, with DRB1 showing the most and HLA-C the fewest. Analysis was carried out at a later point, and it linked a missense DCLRE1C variant to TCR beta V- and J-gene trimming. TCR beta sequences numbering 15,000 to 20,000 were associated with HLA alleles at 0.05 false discovery rate in a later analysis.

The PCR had 60 Vbeta and 13 Jbeta primers. Method: immunoSEQ multiplex PCR; TCRdb's copy keeps in-frame clones and lacks some. Of about 200,000 clones listed, around 86% are singletons. V usage is TRBV5-1 and J usage is TRBJ2-2; a weak D match, TRBD1 (5 bases). The sample taken for sequencing was PBMCs. The origin of this receptor is a woman aged 45-65 years in good health and CMV-seropositive. In DNA form, the CDR3 reads TGCGCCAGCAGAGGGGTAGGGAACACCGGGGAGCTGTTTTTT. Translating gives CASRGVGNTGELFF.